This T cell receptor beta chain was identified during a study of T-cell memory formation after mild COVID-19. TCRdb used MiXCR to reprocess the 5' RACE reads, holding one entry per CDR3 protein. The table includes about 400,000 distinct CDR3 sequences, approximately 18% detected once. This clonotype was picked up a small number of times. Trimming took 0 bases from V and 5 from J, leaving 15 bases between them. Germline V gene data show CDR1 as SGHRS and CDR2 as YFSETQ. The CDR3 has 16 residues. The sequenced sample consisted of PBMCs or a T cell subset sorted from them (not recorded which). The rearrangement uses TRBV5-1 and TRBJ2-1; D is unclear. The origin of this receptor is a man between 18 and 35 years old who had mild COVID-19 (a few samples of this study predate the infection). Cell type and time point are not known. CDR3 bases: TGCGCCAGCAGCTTGGGTTCTCCCACCGGCCACAATGAGCAGTTCTTC. This gives the protein CASSLGSPTGHNEQFF.